The 14 T cell receptor beta chains in this list originate from one sample, sequenced in a study of beta chain features in type 1 diabetes. Since all of the isolated RNA was reverse transcribed, expressed TCRB transcripts were what got sequenced. Some clones are missing from TCRdb's copy, which holds only in-frame ones; the method was immunoSEQ multiplex PCR. The table has 150,000 to 190,000 clones, about 8.1% seen once. The sample was central memory CD4+ T cells from blood. The origin of the receptors is a man aged 18 to 30 in good health.

The chain uses TRBV4-2 and TRBJ2-7, with 12 nucleotides matching TRBD1. Germline V gene lookup returns CDR1 LGHNA and CDR2 YNFKEQ. The CDR3 has 17 residues. Unmatched junction bases numbered 9, after V lost 0 bases and J lost 6 bases. This CDR3 reads CASSQDLSGDRGLEQYF. In DNA form, the CDR3 reads TGTGCCAGCAGCCAAGATTTGTCAGGGGACAGGGGGCTCGAGCAGTACTTC.

The V gene is TRBV9, the J gene TRBJ2-5; TRBD2 is a possible D gene (6 bases). The CDR3 consists of 14 residues. V lost 3 bases to trimming and J lost 11 bases, with 20 bases between them. The germline V gene encodes CDR1 SGDLS and CDR2 YYNGEE. In DNA form, the CDR3 reads TGTGCCAGCAGCGAAGTCGGAGTGGGCCGGGAGCAGTACTTC. Translation gives CASSEVGVGREQYF.

This clone was counted between two and nine times. This rearrangement joins TRBV7-2 to TRBJ2-7; 8 positions agree with TRBD2. Unmatched junction bases numbered 6, after V lost 3 bases and J lost 5 bases. The germline V gene has CDR1 SGHTA and CDR2 FQGNSA. This CDR3 is built from 14 residues. CDR3: CASSFGLATDEQYF. As DNA, the CDR3 is TGTGCCAGCAGCTTCGGACTAGCAACCGACGAGCAGTACTTC.

The chain joins TRBV10-3 to TRBJ1-2; no firm D call. Germline values: CDR1 ENHRY, CDR2 SYGVKD. This CDR3 is 13 amino acids long. V was pared by 10 bases and J by 0 bases, with 12 bases between. CDR3: CATLRGANYGYTF. In DNA, the CDR3 is TGTGCCACTTTACGGGGAGCTAACTATGGCTACACCTTC.

This clone has just a few counts. V and J are TRBV6-6 and TRBJ1-2, with TRBD1 identical over 8 bases. V was pared by 5 bases and J by 5 bases, with 1 base of the junction left unmatched. Germline assignment: CDR1 MNHNY and CDR2 SVGAGI (reference sequence). This CDR3 region has 12 residues. Written as DNA, the CDR3 is TGTGCCAGCAGTCGACAGGGGTATGGCTACACCTTC. Encoded protein: CASSRQGYGYTF.

This rearrangement joins TRBV28 to TRBJ1-1, with a possible D match to TRBD1 (5 bases). V gave up 4 bases and J gave up 1 base, with 13 bases separating them. The CDR3 consists of 15 residues. Germline V gene data show CDR1 as MDHEN and CDR2 as SYDVKM. CDR3 DNA: TGTGCCAGCAGTTATAGCGGGGGGGGGAACACTGAAGCTTTCTTT. Its translation is CASSYSGGGNTEAFF.

The chain uses TRBV18 and TRBJ1-1, with 11 bases that match TRBD1. CDR3 length equals 16 residues. J lost 4 bases, V lost 2 bases, and 6 bases had no gene match. Germline CDR1 and CDR2: KGHSH and LQKENI. As DNA, the CDR3 is TGTGCCAGCTCACCAACGCGGACAGGGGGCGGCACTGAAGCTTTCTTT. Protein: CASSPTRTGGGTEAFF.

V gene TRBV6-6 combines with J gene TRBJ2-3; a weak D match, TRBD2 (6 bases). The CDR3 loop spans 15 amino acids. The germline CDR1 and CDR2 sequences are MNHNY and SVGAGI (reference sequence). Deletions cut 2 bases from V and 1 base from J, with 10 bases between. CDR3 sequence (DNA): TGTGCCAGCAGTTACCCTGGGACTGGCACAGATACGCAGTATTTT. It codes for CASSYPGTGTDTQYF.

This clone has a handful of counts. V is TRBV7-9 and J is TRBJ2-5; 10 nucleotides agree with TRBD1. This CDR3 region has 17 residues. Germline-derived CDR1 and CDR2 are SEHNR and FQNEAQ (reference sequence). V dropped 5 bases and J dropped 5; count of bases not matched to a gene: 14. The CDR3 bases are TGTGCCAGCAGCGCCGTCAGACAGGGGGCGGGGGTGGAGACCCAGTACTTC. Amino acids: CASSAVRQGAGVETQYF.

This clone was picked up a small number of times. V usage is TRBV10-3 and J usage is TRBJ1-1; weak D call: TRBD1 (5 bases). V gave up 0 bases and J gave up 0 bases, with 8 bases separating them. Germline V gives CDR1 ENHRY, CDR2 SYGVKD. The CDR3 is 15 residues long. As DNA, the CDR3 is TGTGCCATCAGTGAGTCGGTGGACATGAACACTGAAGCTTTCTTT. This translates into CAISESVDMNTEAFF.

This clone was seen a handful of times. Germline and junction disagree at one end, which may indicate a read error. CDR3 DNA sequence: TGTGCTAGCAGCCGACTAGCGGGAGGTAACCAAGAGACCCAGTACTTC. The encoded protein is CASSRLAGGNQETQYF. V is TRBV7-7 and J is TRBJ2-5; TRBD2 matches 13 bases. The CDR3 runs to 16 residues. Germline assignment: CDR1 SSHAT and CDR2 FNYEAQ (reference sequence). The full variable domain, completed using reference TRBV7-7 and TRBJ2-5, is GAGVSQSPRYKVTKRGQDVTLRCDPISSHATLYWYQQALGQGPEFLTYFNYEAQPDKSGLPSDRFSAERPEGSISTLTIQRTEQRDSAMYRCASSRLAGGNQETQYFGPGTRLLVL.

The V and J genes are TRBV11-2 and TRBJ2-6; D gene ambiguous. V lost 1 base and J 1 base, leaving 8 bases between the germline ends. CDR1 and CDR2 from the germline V gene are SGHAT and FQNNGV. The CDR3 loop spans 16 amino acids. The CDR3 loop is CASSLGFRSGANVLTF. The CDR3 region has the DNA TGTGCCAGCAGCTTAGGGTTTCGGTCTGGGGCCAACGTCCTGACTTTC.

This clone has only a few counts. J is TRBJ2-7 and V is TRBV29-1; 8 nucleotides line up with TRBD1. This CDR3 comprises 13 residues. The germline V gene has CDR1 SQVTM and CDR2 ANQGSEA. Trimming removed 3 bases from V and 6 bases from J; junction bases left unmatched: 7. CDR3 protein: CSVDRTGIGEQYF. Here the CDR3 DNA reads TGCAGCGTTGACCGGACAGGGATTGGCGAGCAGTACTTC.

This chain connects TRBV29-1 to TRBJ2-4; the match to TRBD1 covers 9 bases. Germline V lookup: CDR1 SQVTM, CDR2 ANQGSEA. After removal of 7 bases from V and 8 bases from J, the junction contained 9 bases not matched to a gene. This CDR3 contains 13 residues. In DNA form, the CDR3 reads TGCAGCGCCGCGACAGGGGGTGCGGACATTCAGTACTTC. Translating gives CSAATGGADIQYF.